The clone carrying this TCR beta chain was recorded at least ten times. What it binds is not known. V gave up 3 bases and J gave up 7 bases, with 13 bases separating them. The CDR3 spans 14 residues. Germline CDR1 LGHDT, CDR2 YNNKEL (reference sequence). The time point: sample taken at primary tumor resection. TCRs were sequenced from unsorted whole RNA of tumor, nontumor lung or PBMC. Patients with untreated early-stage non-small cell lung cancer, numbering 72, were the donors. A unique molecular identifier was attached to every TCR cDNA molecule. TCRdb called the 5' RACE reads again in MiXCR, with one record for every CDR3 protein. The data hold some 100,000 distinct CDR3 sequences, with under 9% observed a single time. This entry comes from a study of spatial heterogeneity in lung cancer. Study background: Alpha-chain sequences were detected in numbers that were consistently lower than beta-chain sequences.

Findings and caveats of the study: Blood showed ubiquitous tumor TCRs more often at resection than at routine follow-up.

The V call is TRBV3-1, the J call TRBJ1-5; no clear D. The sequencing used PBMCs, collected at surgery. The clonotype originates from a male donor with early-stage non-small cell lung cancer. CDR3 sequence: CASSHGSGGQPQHF. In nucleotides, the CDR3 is TGTGCCAGCAGCCATGGGTCGGGAGGCCAGCCCCAGCATTTT.